The table lists the clone carrying this T cell receptor (beta chain) with a count of one. The data were obtained in a study of shared clonotypes between healthy human individuals. Study background: The donor group consisted of two women and a few men, aged 18 to 49.

The naive CD8 fraction comprised CD45RO-negative cells positively selected for CCR7 and excluded terminally differentiated effector memory CD45RA+ cells. Looked up from germline, CDR1 is MGHRA and CDR2 is YSYEKL. With 3 bases clipped from V and 0 bases from J, the junction kept 5 bases outside the gene matches. This CDR3 is built from 16 residues. Using immunoSEQ multiplex PCR, the repertoire was profiled, and TCRdb retains in-frame clones only, with some absent. The repertoire has hundreds of thousands of clones, about 96% of them found once; the top ten carry less than 0.12%. The receptor's source is a young woman in good health. The sequencing input was naive CD8+ T cells sorted from blood. The chain combines TRBV4-1 with TRBJ2-1; 7 bases agree with TRBD2. CDR3 in DNA: TGCGCCAGCAGCCATGGCCGCGGGAGCTCCTACAATGAGCAGTTCTTC. Translating it yields CASSHGRGSSYNEQFF.